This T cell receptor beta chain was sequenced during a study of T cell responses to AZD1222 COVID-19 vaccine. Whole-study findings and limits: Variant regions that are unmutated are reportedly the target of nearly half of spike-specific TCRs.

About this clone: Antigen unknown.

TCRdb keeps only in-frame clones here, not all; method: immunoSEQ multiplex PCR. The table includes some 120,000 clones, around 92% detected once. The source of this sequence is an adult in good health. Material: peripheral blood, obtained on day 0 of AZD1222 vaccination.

In DNA form, the CDR3 reads TGTGCCACCAGGGGGACAGGGGGCTCTGGGGCCAACGTCCTGACTTTC. Residues: CATRGTGGSGANVLTF. The rearrangement joins TRBV24-1 to TRBJ2-6; TRBD1 agrees at 11 bases. J gave up 0 bases and V 7 bases, and 1 base lay outside the gene matches. The CDR3 totals 16 residues. The V gene's germline CDR1 is KGHDR and CDR2 SFDVKD.